This is a list of T cell receptor beta chains from one sample in a study of CD8+ T cells in alopecia areata. This table comes from immunoSEQ multiplex PCR, and its TCRdb copy is limited to in-frame clones, with some not included. This repertoire shows 95,000 to 110,000 clones, 85% to 90% found once; its top ten account for 11%. This material consisted of CD8+ T cells sorted from blood, taken between weeks 30 and 35, from a patient treated with tofacitinib. The receptors shown here come from a human donor with alopecia areata. Each CDR3 is given with its conserved first and last residue. The order of the fields is clone size, J gene, D gene, V gene, CDR3 protein, CDR3 DNA. D genes are given only for firm matches. Clone size appears in some rows only: once, few, many, or a class for an expanded clone.

size: -
J: TRBJ2-1
D: TRBD2
V: TRBV6-4
CDR3: CASSWVSGSGYNEQFF
DNA: TGTGCCAGCAGTTGGGTTAGCGGGAGTGGATACAATGAGCAGTTCTTC

size: -
J: TRBJ2-5
D: -
V: TRBV13
CDR3: CASSLITHGTQYF
DNA: TGTGCCAGCAGCTTAATCACACACGGGACCCAGTACTTC

size: -
J: TRBJ2-7
D: -
V: TRBV30
CDR3: CAWSLVGREQYF
DNA: TGTGCCTGGAGCCTAGTTGGGCGCGAGCAGTACTTC

size: -
J: TRBJ2-7
D: TRBD2
V: TRBV6-1
CDR3: CASSDGGRAAYEQYF
DNA: TGTGCCAGCAGTGACGGCGGGAGGGCCGCCTACGAGCAGTACTTC

size: -
J: TRBJ2-3
D: -
V: TRBV5-4
CDR3: CASSKSADTQYF
DNA: TGTGCCAGCAGCAAAAGCGCAGATACGCAGTATTTT

size: once
J: TRBJ2-7
D: -
V: TRBV7-9
CDR3: CASSQGPLYEQYF
DNA: TGTGCCAGCAGCCAAGGACCACTCTACGAGCAGTACTTC

size: -
J: TRBJ2-2
D: TRBD1
V: TRBV5-5
CDR3: CASSYDRANTGELFF
DNA: TGTGCCAGCAGCTATGACAGGGCGAACACCGGGGAGCTGTTTTTT

size: few
J: TRBJ1-2
D: -
V: TRBV6-1
CDR3: CASSERIQGQYGYTF
DNA: TGTGCCAGCAGTGAAAGGATCCAGGGGCAGTATGGCTACACCTTC

size: -
J: TRBJ2-7
D: TRBD2
V: TRBV4-1
CDR3: CASSQEESGRTYEQYF
DNA: TGCGCCAGCAGCCAAGAGGAGAGCGGGAGGACCTACGAGCAGTACTTC

size: few
J: TRBJ2-6
D: -
V: TRBV27
CDR3: CASTKGFVSGANVLTF
DNA: TGTGCCAGCACTAAGGGTTTTGTGTCTGGGGCCAACGTCCTGACTTTC

size: -
J: TRBJ2-7
D: TRBD2
V: TRBV29-1
CDR3: CSVELAGGAYEQYF
DNA: TGCAGCGTTGAACTAGCGGGGGGTGCCTACGAGCAGTACTTC

size: -
J: TRBJ2-7
D: TRBD2
V: TRBV29-1
CDR3: CSAGGYGSYEQYF
DNA: TGCAGCGCCGGGGGGTACGGCTCCTACGAGCAGTACTTC

size: -
J: TRBJ2-1
D: TRBD1
V: TRBV7-6
CDR3: CASRKGTGFEQFF
DNA: TGTGCCAGCAGAAAAGGGACAGGGTTTGAGCAGTTCTTC

size: -
J: TRBJ2-7
D: TRBD2
V: TRBV29-1
CDR3: CSVQDLGASGTYEQYF
DNA: TGCAGCGTTCAAGACCTGGGGGCTAGCGGGACGTACGAGCAGTACTTC

size: -
J: TRBJ2-2
D: -
V: TRBV19
CDR3: CASSTDYTNTGELFF
DNA: TGTGCCAGTAGTACCGACTATACGAACACCGGGGAGCTGTTTTTT

size: -
J: TRBJ2-1
D: TRBD2
V: TRBV4-1
CDR3: CASKAGGPREQFF
DNA: TGCGCCAGCAAAGCGGGAGGGCCTCGTGAGCAGTTCTTC

size: -
J: TRBJ2-3
D: -
V: TRBV7-9
CDR3: CASSFPERSSTDTQYF
DNA: TGTGCCAGCAGCTTCCCCGAGCGGTCTAGCACAGATACGCAGTATTTT

size: -
J: TRBJ2-3
D: -
V: TRBV27
CDR3: CASSPLQALAESADTQYF
DNA: TGTGCCAGCAGTCCACTACAGGCCTTAGCGGAGAGCGCAGATACGCAGTATTTT

size: once
J: TRBJ1-2
D: -
V: TRBV7-8
CDR3: CASSGTGPYGYTF
DNA: TGTGCCAGCAGCGGGACCGGCCCATATGGCTACACCTTC

size: -
J: TRBJ2-1
D: -
V: TRBV11-1
CDR3: CASRDWTNSYNEQFF
DNA: TGTGCCAGCAGAGATTGGACAAACTCCTACAATGAGCAGTTCTTC

size: few
J: TRBJ2-5
D: -
V: TRBV11-2
CDR3: CASSQRETREDEETQYF
DNA: TGTGCCAGCAGCCAGAGGGAAACCAGGGAGGATGAAGAGACCCAGTACTTC

size: -
J: TRBJ1-2
D: -
V: TRBV5-6
CDR3: CASSPGYGGLPGSGYTF
DNA: TGTGCCAGCAGCCCCGGATATGGGGGCCTACCAGGTTCTGGCTACACCTTC

size: -
J: TRBJ2-1
D: TRBD2
V: TRBV5-1
CDR3: CASSGLAERYNEQFF
DNA: TGCGCCAGCAGCGGACTAGCGGAACGTTACAATGAGCAGTTCTTC

size: -
J: TRBJ1-4
D: TRBD1
V: TRBV27
CDR3: CASSLQGAANEKLFF
DNA: TGTGCCAGCAGTTTACAGGGGGCGGCTAATGAAAAACTGTTTTTT

size: -
J: TRBJ1-5
D: -
V: TRBV4-1
CDR3: CASSLHAVNQPQHF
DNA: TGCGCCAGCAGCCTCCACGCTGTCAATCAGCCCCAGCATTTT

size: -
J: TRBJ2-7
D: -
V: TRBV13
CDR3: CASSEYAGQSYEQYF
DNA: TGTGCCAGCAGCGAGTACGCCGGACAGTCCTACGAGCAGTACTTC

size: -
J: TRBJ2-5
D: TRBD2
V: TRBV11-2
CDR3: CASSIGLASQETQYF
DNA: TGTGCCAGCAGCATAGGACTAGCGAGCCAAGAGACCCAGTACTTC

size: -
J: TRBJ2-7
D: -
V: TRBV25-1
CDR3: CASSIAYEQYF
DNA: TGTGCCAGCAGTATCGCCTACGAGCAGTACTTC

size: -
J: TRBJ2-1
D: TRBD2
V: TRBV5-1
CDR3: CASSLRGLLDEQFF
DNA: TGCGCCAGCAGCTTGAGGGGACTATTGGATGAGCAGTTCTTC

size: -
J: TRBJ1-5
D: TRBD1
V: TRBV19
CDR3: CASSTEGQLTQPQHF
DNA: TGTGCCAGTAGTACCGAGGGACAGTTAACTCAGCCCCAGCATTTT

size: few
J: TRBJ1-2
D: -
V: TRBV5-1
CDR3: CASSLGGGYTF
DNA: TGCGCCAGCAGCTTGGGAGGAGGCTACACCTTC

size: -
J: TRBJ2-1
D: -
V: TRBV7-6
CDR3: CASKQEDEQFF
DNA: TGTGCCAGCAAACAGGAGGATGAGCAGTTCTTC

size: -
J: TRBJ2-7
D: -
V: TRBV5-1
CDR3: CASRDSSYEQYF
DNA: TGCGCCAGCAGGGACAGCTCCTACGAGCAGTACTTC

size: -
J: TRBJ2-1
D: -
V: TRBV19
CDR3: CASIGSENYEQFF
DNA: TGTGCCAGTATTGGTAGCGAGAACTATGAGCAGTTCTTC

size: -
J: TRBJ2-1
D: TRBD1
V: TRBV4-1
CDR3: CASSQDRDNEQFF
DNA: TGCGCCAGCAGCCAGGACAGGGACAATGAGCAGTTCTTC

size: few
J: TRBJ2-5
D: -
V: TRBV7-2
CDR3: CASSGVGARETQYF
DNA: TGTGCCAGCAGCGGCGTGGGGGCCCGGGAGACCCAGTACTTC

size: -
J: TRBJ1-1
D: -
V: TRBV25-1
CDR3: CASSDGGAGGAFF
DNA: TGTGCCAGCAGTGATGGCGGGGCAGGAGGAGCTTTCTTT

size: -
J: TRBJ2-1
D: TRBD2
V: TRBV10-3
CDR3: CAISESSSGSLRQFF
DNA: TGTGCCATCAGTGAGTCGTCTAGCGGGAGTCTACGGCAGTTCTTC

size: -
J: TRBJ1-1
D: -
V: TRBV6-1
CDR3: CASSDLTTEAFF
DNA: TGTGCCAGCAGTGATTTGACCACTGAAGCTTTCTTT

size: -
J: TRBJ2-1
D: TRBD2
V: TRBV11-1
CDR3: CASSLLAASYNEQFF
DNA: TGTGCCAGCAGCTTACTAGCGGCCTCCTACAATGAGCAGTTCTTC

size: -
J: TRBJ1-4
D: -
V: TRBV11-2
CDR3: CASSLRVENEKLFF
DNA: TGTGCCAGCAGCTTAAGGGTGGAAAATGAAAAACTGTTTTTT

size: few
J: TRBJ2-1
D: -
V: TRBV4-1
CDR3: CASSQDALRSGFNAYNEQFF
DNA: TGCGCCAGCAGCCAAGATGCCCTAAGGAGTGGGTTTAACGCCTACAATGAGCAGTTCTTC

size: once
J: TRBJ2-2
D: -
V: TRBV11-2
CDR3: CASSLATGELFF
DNA: TGTGCCAGCAGCTTAGCGACCGGGGAGCTGTTTTTT

size: -
J: TRBJ1-1
D: -
V: TRBV7-9
CDR3: CASSLVNTEAFF
DNA: TGTGCCAGCAGCTTAGTCAACACTGAAGCTTTCTTT

size: -
J: TRBJ2-7
D: TRBD2
V: TRBV5-4
CDR3: CASSFVAGGSYEQYF
DNA: TGTGCCAGCAGCTTCGTAGCGGGAGGGAGCTACGAGCAGTACTTC

size: -
J: TRBJ2-1
D: TRBD2
V: TRBV5-1
CDR3: CASSPASGSSYNEQFF
DNA: TGCGCCAGCAGTCCCGCTAGCGGGAGCTCCTACAATGAGCAGTTCTTC

size: few
J: TRBJ2-1
D: TRBD1
V: TRBV7-9
CDR3: CASSYGTVVNEQFF
DNA: TGTGCCAGCAGCTACGGGACAGTAGTCAATGAGCAGTTCTTC

size: -
J: TRBJ2-7
D: -
V: TRBV25-1
CDR3: CASSGLLRSSYEQYF
DNA: TGTGCCAGCAGTGGGCTTCTAAGGAGCTCCTACGAGCAGTACTTC

size: -
J: TRBJ2-6
D: -
V: TRBV6-5
CDR3: CASSYGGPGANVPTF
DNA: TGTGCCAGCAGTTACGGGGGCCCTGGGGCCAACGTCCCGACTTTC

size: -
J: TRBJ1-1
D: -
V: TRBV6-5
CDR3: CASSFGDTSEAFF
DNA: TGTGCCAGCAGTTTCGGTGACACTTCTGAAGCTTTCTTT

size: -
J: TRBJ2-3
D: -
V: TRBV19
CDR3: CASSIWTADTQYF
DNA: TGTGCCAGTAGTATATGGACGGCAGATACGCAGTATTTT